Reported below is one TCR beta chain. The sample holds a few counts of this clonotype. Its cognate antigen has yet to be identified. No much larger clone is present one base from it, and per-base qualities are unavailable. Looking up the germline V gene yields CDR1 SGHRS and CDR2 YFSETQ. V is pruned by 4 bases and J by 7 bases, leaving 6 bases of the junction without a gene match. Reading from cysteine to phenylalanine, the CDR3 counts 15 amino acids. Of the read, only the CDR3 DNA is kept; its 45 bases are in frame from base 1. TCR cDNA was made using 5'RACE template switching, a step that added a universal primer site and unique molecular identifiers. cDNA synthesis was primed from both the TCR alpha and TCR beta constant segments. Library amplification used two PCR steps, and the second PCR step added sample barcodes and sequencing adapters. Libraries were sequenced on Illumina HiSeq 2500 (2x100 bp) or NovaSeq (2x150 bp). The study's own analysis went as follows. Demultiplexing of reads and collapsing into UMI consensus sequences were performed with MIGEC, and V(D)J alignment was carried out with MiXCR. Clonotypes responding to the vaccine were identified with edgeR on replicate PBMC samples, with the criteria of FDR below 0.01 and a log2 fold change above 5 up to day 15. Each bulk clonotype was labeled CD4 or CD8 based on which sequenced repertoire, CD4 or CD8, contained the clonotype at higher abundance. TCRdb trimmed the raw reads at Q25, called clones with MiXCR and kept productive beta chains. A single entry per CDR3 protein holds the most common genes and DNA from its merged rows. In this record, the V and J calls reflect TCRdb's handling and not the investigators' own analysis. Across this sample there are a few hundred thousand distinct CDR3 sequences, with around 7% seen only once. The leading ten clones occupy over 15% of the sample.

This entry is derived from a study of T cells after yellow fever vaccination (dated by TCRdb to 2018 to 2020). About the study as a whole: The SMART-Seq v4 Ultra Low Input RNA kit was used to prepare libraries from fractions with low cell numbers. To follow T-cell clones before and after both primary and booster YFV17D yellow fever vaccination, bulk TCR alpha and beta repertoires underwent longitudinal sequencing. The cohort comprised two healthy male donors, one aged 18 to 29 and one aged 30 to 40 years. Blood was collected at multiple timepoints before and after primary and secondary immunization, and bulk PBMC replicates and cell subsets were isolated.

The research as a whole found: A small fraction of clonotypes showed up in both the CD4 and CD8 compartments, probably as a result of convergent recombination. The secondary T-cell response was weaker than the primary response but faster, peaking on day 5 instead of day 15. Because abundant contaminating clonotypes from the bulk population could be contained in FACS-sorted repertoires, computational filtering was required. Only a couple of donors were included in the study, so the extent to which the findings can be generalized is limited. Most clones expanded after primary vaccination (around 96% of CD4 and 80% to 90% of CD8) were re-detected after the booster, suggesting that broad memory maintenance occurred.

What the treatment or condition label conveys for this sample: live attenuated yellow fever vaccine strain. At each blood-draw timepoint, two biological replicates of bulk PBMCs were collected. A standard Ficoll-Paque protocol was used to isolate PBMCs from peripheral blood. RNA was extracted with TriZol from bulk PBMCs, CD4 and CD8 fractions, and dextramer-positive and dextramer-negative fractions. The chain is encoded by TRBV5-1 joined to TRBJ2-1; TRBD2 agrees with 12 junctional bases. The sequenced sample was PBMCs, obtained around 45 days after the first yellow fever vaccination. This TCR came from a man younger than 35 who received the YFV17D yellow fever vaccine. The encoded CDR3 is CASSPILAGGNEQFF. In nucleotide form, the sequence is TGCGCCAGCAGCCCTATTCTAGCGGGGGGGAATGAGCAGTTCTTC. This CDR3, with the reference TRBV5-1 and TRBJ2-1 proteins standing in past its ends, gives the full variable domain KAGVTQTPRYLIKTRGQQVTLSCSPISGHRSVSWYQQTPGQGLQFLFEYFSETQRNKGNFPGRFSGRQFSNSRSEMNVSTLELGDSALYLCASSPILAGGNEQFFGPGTRLTVL.